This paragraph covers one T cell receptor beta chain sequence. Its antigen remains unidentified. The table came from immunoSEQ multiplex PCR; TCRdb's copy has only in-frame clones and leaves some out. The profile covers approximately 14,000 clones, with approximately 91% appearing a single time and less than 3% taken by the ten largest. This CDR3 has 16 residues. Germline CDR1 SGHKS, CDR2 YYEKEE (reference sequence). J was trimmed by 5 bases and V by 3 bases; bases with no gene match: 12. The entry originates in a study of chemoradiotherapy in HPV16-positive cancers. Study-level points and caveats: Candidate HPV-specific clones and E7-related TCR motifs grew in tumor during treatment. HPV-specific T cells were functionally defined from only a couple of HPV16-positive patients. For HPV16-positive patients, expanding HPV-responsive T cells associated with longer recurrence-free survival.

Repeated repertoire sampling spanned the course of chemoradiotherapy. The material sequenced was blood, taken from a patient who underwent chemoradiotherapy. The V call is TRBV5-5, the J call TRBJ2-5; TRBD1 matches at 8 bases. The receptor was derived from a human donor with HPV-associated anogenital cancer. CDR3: CASSYGTGLLGETQYF. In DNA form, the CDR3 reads TGTGCCAGCAGCTATGGGACAGGTTTGTTGGGGGAGACCCAGTACTTC.